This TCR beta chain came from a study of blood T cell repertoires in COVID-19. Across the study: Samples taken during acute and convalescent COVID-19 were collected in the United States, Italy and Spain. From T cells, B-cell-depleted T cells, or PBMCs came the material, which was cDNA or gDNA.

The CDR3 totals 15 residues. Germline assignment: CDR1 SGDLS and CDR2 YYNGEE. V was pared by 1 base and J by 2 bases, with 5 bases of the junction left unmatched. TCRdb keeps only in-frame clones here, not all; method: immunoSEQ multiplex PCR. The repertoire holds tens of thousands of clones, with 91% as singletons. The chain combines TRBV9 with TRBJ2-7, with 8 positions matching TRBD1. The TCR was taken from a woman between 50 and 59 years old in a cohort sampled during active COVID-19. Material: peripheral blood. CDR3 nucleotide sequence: TGTGCCAGCAGCGTATTCGGACAGGGAACCTACGAGCAGTACTTC. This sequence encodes CASSVFGQGTYEQYF.